This T cell receptor (beta chain) is from a study of T-cell reconstitution after alpha-beta-depleted transplantation in children (dated by TCRdb to 2015 to 2016). Describing the broader study: The study quantitatively tracked T-cell immune reconstitution after TCRalphabeta/CD19-depleted allogeneic hematopoietic cell transplantation in children using TCR repertoire profiling.

Findings and caveats that apply to the study as a whole: The frequencies of hyperexpanded clones fell over the following months, and after one year, T-cell counts and TCRbeta diversity were mostly attributed to newly produced T cells. In some patients, the high TCRbeta diversity seen at day 60 was put down to recipient T cells and intrathymic progenitors that had survived conditioning. The apparently early alphabetaT-cell count recovery about two months after transplant was reportedly dependent on only several hundred rapidly expanded clones derived from non-depleted graft cells.

This sample's treatment or condition label indicates: allogeneic hematopoietic cell transplantation with graft depleted of TCRalphabeta T cells and CD19 B cells. TCRalphabeta/CD19-depleted allogeneic hematopoietic cell grafts were given to the transplant recipients, all of whom were children. The library was produced with PCR. Sequencing used an Illumina HiSeq 2500. TCR library preparation used molecular barcoding, with unique molecular identifiers applied to normalize quantification of the TCRbeta repertoire. The raw public reads went through TCRdb reprocessing: fastp at Q25, MiXCR clone calling, in-frame beta chains kept. Duplicate CDR3 protein sequences are folded into a single record with the most common DNA and genes. Counted in this sample were 65,000 to 85,000 distinct CDR3 sequences; about a tenth of them appeared once. The ten largest make up around 13% of the sample. The cysteine opens and the phenylalanine closes a CDR3 of 13 amino acids. Just the 39-base CDR3 DNA is kept, in frame starting at base 1. V loses 3 bases, J loses 8 bases, and the germline ends lie 13 bases apart. Taken from the germline V gene (reference sequence), the CDR1 and CDR2 loops are DFQATT and SNEGSKA.

This clonotype was counted ten times or more. Which antigen it targets is not known. The record has no base qualities; no much larger clone is one base away. The clonotype was recovered from a boy between 10 and 17 years old with acute myeloid leukemia, due to receive a stem cell transplant. Recombination linked TRBV20-1 to TRBJ2-2; the D gene cannot be resolved reliably. Sequencing was performed on PBMCs, taken before TCRalphabeta/CD19-depleted stem cell transplant. The DNA is TGCAGTGCTAGCCCCTGGAAGTCTGGGGAGCTGTTTTTT. Its translation is CSASPWKSGELFF.